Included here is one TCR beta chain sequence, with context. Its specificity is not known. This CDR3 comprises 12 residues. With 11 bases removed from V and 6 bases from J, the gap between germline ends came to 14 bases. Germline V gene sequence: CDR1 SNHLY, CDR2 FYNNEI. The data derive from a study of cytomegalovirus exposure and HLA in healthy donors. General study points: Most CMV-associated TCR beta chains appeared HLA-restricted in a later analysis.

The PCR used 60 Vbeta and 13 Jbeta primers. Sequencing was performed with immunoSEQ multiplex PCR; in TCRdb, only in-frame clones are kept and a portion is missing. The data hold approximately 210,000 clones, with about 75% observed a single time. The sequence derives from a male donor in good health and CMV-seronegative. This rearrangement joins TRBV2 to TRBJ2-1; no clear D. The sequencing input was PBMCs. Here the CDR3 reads CAGLLVFNEQFF. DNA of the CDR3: TGTGCCGGCCTGTTGGTTTTCAATGAGCAGTTCTTC. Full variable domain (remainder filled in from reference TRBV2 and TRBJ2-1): EPEVTQTPSHQVTQMGQEVILRCVPISNHLYFYWYRQILGQKVEFLVSFYNNEISEKSEIFDDQFSVERPDGSNFTLKIRSTKLEDSAMYFCAGLLVFNEQFFGPGTRLTVL.